The sample holds a few counts of the clone carrying this TCR beta chain. Germline trimming cut 3 bases from V and 6 bases from J; bases unmatched to any gene: 4. Germline V gene sequence: CDR1 ENHRY, CDR2 SYGVKD. The CDR3 is made up of 13 amino acids. The data were produced by immunoSEQ multiplex PCR, yet TCRdb's version contains in-frame clones alone and is incomplete. The sample includes over 85,000 clones, around 87% of them seen just once. The sample comes from a study of blood T cell repertoires in COVID-19. V usage is TRBV10-3 and J usage is TRBJ2-7, with TRBD2 matching 8 bases. The source of this sequence is a human donor in a cohort sampled during active COVID-19. Material for sequencing was peripheral blood. CDR3 amino acids: CAISDQRETEQYF. The CDR3 DNA follows: TGTGCCATCAGTGATCAGCGGGAGACCGAGCAGTACTTC.